The 19 T cell receptor beta chains listed next were all sequenced from one sample in a study of blood T cell repertoires in COVID-19. Measured with immunoSEQ multiplex PCR; TCRdb has only the in-frame clones, and not every one. The sample lists about 170,000 clones, roughly 78% occurring once. Sequencing was carried out using PBMCs or T cells enriched from blood (not recorded which). These receptors were collected from a woman in her 70s in a cohort exposed to, infected with or recovered from COVID-19 (not recorded which).

This chain links TRBV21-1 with TRBJ2-2; the table calls TRBD1, which could not be checked here. TRBV21-1 is noted as a pseudogene. This CDR3 is 21 amino acids long. CDR3 sequence: CASSPGRGQRGRRGDTGELFF. In DNA form, the CDR3 reads TGTGCCAGCAGCCCAGGGCGTGGGCAGAGGGGACGCAGGGGGGACACCGGGGAGCTGTTTTTT.

The chain uses TRBV9 and TRBJ1-6; 10 bases map to TRBD1. J was trimmed by 8 bases and V by 5 bases; bases with no gene match: 1. Germline V lookup: CDR1 SGDLS, CDR2 YYNGEE. The CDR3 extends over 13 amino acids. CDR3 loop: CASSGTGDSPLHF. The CDR3 DNA reads TGTGCCAGCAGTGGGACAGGGGATTCACCCCTCCACTTT.

The V gene is TRBV18, the J gene TRBJ1-5; a weak D match, TRBD1 (6 bases). V shed 5 bases and J shed 6 bases, with 14 bases lying between them. This CDR3 contains 14 residues. CDR1 and CDR2 from the germline V gene are KGHSH and LQKENI. The CDR3 region has the DNA TGTGCCAGCTCATCCGGGACAACAGGTCAGCCCCAGCATTTT. It specifies CASSSGTTGQPQHF.

The chain carries TRBV21-1 and TRBJ2-7; TRBD2 is taken as the D call from the table, unchecked against the DNA. TRBV21-1 represents a pseudogene. CDR3 length equals 17 residues. The CDR3 protein is CASSQASREGPFCEQYF. The CDR3 bases are TGTGCCAGCAGCCAAGCAAGTCGGGAGGGCCCTTTCTGCGAGCAGTACTTC.

This clone was seen more than once but under ten times. The rearrangement links TRBV4-1 to TRBJ2-3; possibly TRBD2 for D (6 bases). Germline assignment: CDR1 MGHRA and CDR2 YSYEKL. This CDR3 is 14 amino acids long. V lost 2 bases, J lost 5 bases, and 11 bases lay in between. CDR3 in amino acids: CASSQRDGGDTQYF. DNA of the CDR3: TGCGCCAGCAGCCAAAGGGACGGGGGAGATACGCAGTATTTT.

This chain uses TRBV29-1 with TRBJ2-1; TRBD2 agrees at 9 bases. CDR1 is SQVTM and CDR2 is ANQGSEA in the germline V gene. The CDR3 consists of 17 residues. V was clipped by 1 base and J by 4 bases; unmatched bases: 11. In nucleotides, the CDR3 is TGCAGCGTTGAAGGTGGTTTACTAGCGGGTGGTTACAATGAGCAGTTCTTC. Amino acid sequence: CSVEGGLLAGGYNEQFF.

The chain uses TRBV5-4 and TRBJ1-3, with unresolved D. Germline CDR1 SGHNT, CDR2 YYREEE (reference sequence). The ends were cut back, 4 bases at V and 0 bases at J, with 11 bases in the middle. The CDR3 has 15 amino acids. The CDR3 coding sequence is TGTGCCAGCAGCAGTACGCTGAGCTCTGGAAACACCATATATTTT. Encoded protein: CASSSTLSSGNTIYF.

This clone was seen ten or more times. The CDR3 loop is CAISEPNSPYGYTF. CDR3 in DNA: TGTGCCATCAGTGAGCCAAACTCACCCTATGGCTACACCTTC. V is TRBV10-3 and J is TRBJ1-2; D gene unclear. CDR3 length: 14 amino acids. Germline assignment: CDR1 ENHRY and CDR2 SYGVKD. Trimming took off 2 bases at V and 4 bases at J, with 11 bases between the two ends.

The chain employs TRBV13 and TRBJ1-1; weak D call: TRBD1 (6 bases). Germline lookup yields CDR1 PRHDT and CDR2 FYEKMQ (reference sequence). The CDR3 runs 12 residues. With 1 base removed from V and 10 bases from J, the gap between germline ends came to 10 bases. CDR3 amino acids: CASSLDRDGAFF. The CDR3 DNA reads as TGTGCCAGCAGCTTAGACAGGGATGGAGCTTTCTTT. Looking up the rest from reference TRBV13 and TRBJ1-1 gives the full variable domain: AAGVIQSPRHLIKEKRETATLKCYPIPRHDTVYWYQQGPGQDPQFLISFYEKMQSDKGSIPDRFSAQQFSDYHSELNMSSLELGDSALYFCASSLDRDGAFFGQGTRLTVV.

The chain carries TRBV29-1 and TRBJ2-1; 15 bases align to TRBD2. Germline values: CDR1 SQVTM, CDR2 ANQGSEA. V was clipped by 1 base and J by 6 bases; unmatched bases: 10. The CDR3 consists of 18 residues. The CDR3 sequence is CSVEAAGTSGGYFNEQFF. The CDR3, as DNA: TGCAGCGTTGAAGCGGCCGGGACTAGCGGGGGGTATTTCAATGAGCAGTTCTTC.

The rearrangement links TRBV28 to TRBJ2-3; possible D gene TRBD1, 6 bases. Germline values: CDR1 MDHEN, CDR2 SYDVKM. The CDR3 spans 14 residues. With 6 bases removed from V and 4 bases from J, the gap between germline ends came to 14 bases. CDR3 sequence (DNA): TGTGCCAGCAGGGCACAGGGATTTCCAGATACGCAGTATTTT. Protein: CASRAQGFPDTQYF.

V is TRBV27 and J is TRBJ1-1; 9 positions match TRBD1. The ends lost 0 bases at V and 3 bases at J; junction bases unmatched: 2. The CDR3 totals 15 residues. In germline, CDR1 is MNHEY, CDR2 SMNVEV (reference sequence). This chain's CDR3 is CASSLSTGGDTEAFF. For the CDR3, the DNA is TGTGCCAGCAGTTTATCGACAGGGGGAGACACTGAAGCTTTCTTT.

The rearrangement uses TRBV10-3 and TRBJ2-7; 9 positions match TRBD2. This CDR3 comprises 14 residues. V lost 11 bases, J lost 3 bases, and 11 bases stayed unmatched. Germline lookup yields CDR1 ENHRY and CDR2 SYGVKD. CDR3 sequence reads: CAATSGPPVYEQYF. CDR3 coding DNA: TGTGCCGCGACTAGCGGTCCTCCCGTCTACGAGCAGTACTTC.

This clone was counted a single time. The chain joins TRBV3-1 (or the pseudogene TRBV3-2) to TRBJ1-6; D perhaps matches TRBD1 (6 bases). With 5 bases removed from V and 9 bases from J, the gap between germline ends came to 14 bases. The CDR3 is 14 amino acids. Germline V lookup: CDR1 LGHDT, CDR2 YNNKEL (reference sequence). CDR3 nucleotides: TGTGCCAGCAGCTCACAGGGAAAGGGTTCACCCCTCCACTTT. Protein: CASSSQGKGSPLHF.

The J gene is TRBJ2-5, the V gene TRBV10-3, with 11 nucleotides matching TRBD1. Germline CDR1 and CDR2: ENHRY and SYGVKD. The length of the CDR3 is 13 residues. The trim removed 7 bases at V and 3 bases at J, leaving 1 base unmatched. CDR3 sequence reads: CAIKGQGEETQYF. The CDR3, as DNA: TGTGCCATCAAGGGACAGGGGGAAGAGACCCAGTACTTC.

Here the CDR3 DNA reads TGTGCCAGCAGGCCCGCAGGGTTGGCCCTCCACTTT. Translated, it gives CASRPAGLALHF. The gene calls are TRBV28 and TRBJ1-6; possible D gene TRBD1, 5 bases. The V and J ends lost 6 bases and 14 bases respectively, with 14 bases between them. The CDR3 consists of 12 residues. In germline, CDR1 is MDHEN, CDR2 SYDVKM.

In its sample, this clone was seen a few times. This chain connects TRBV5-1 to TRBJ2-7; 11 bases are shared with TRBD1. Losses at the gene ends were 3 bases for V and 2 bases for J; bases not matched to a gene: 1. Germline V gene data show CDR1 as SGHRS and CDR2 as YFSETQ. CDR3 length: 14 residues. The CDR3 sequence: CASSSGQGAYEQYF. The CDR3 DNA follows: TGCGCCAGCAGCTCGGGACAGGGGGCCTACGAGCAGTACTTC.

The chain combines TRBV24-1 with TRBJ2-7; D perhaps matches TRBD2 (5 bases). Germline CDR1 is KGHDR and CDR2 is SFDVKD. V was pared by 4 bases and J by 6 bases, with 12 bases between. The CDR3 spans 13 residues. CDR3 nucleotide sequence: TGTGCCACCAGTGACTACGGGGTGGGCGAGCAGTACTTC. This sequence encodes CATSDYGVGEQYF.

CDR3 residues: CASSPRPQGAVWAGELFF. In DNA form, the CDR3 reads TGTGCCAGCAGCCCCCGGCCACAGGGGGCGGTATGGGCCGGGGAGCTGTTTTTT. The V call is TRBV11-2, the J call TRBJ2-2; TRBD1 aligns across 9 bases. The CDR3 has 18 amino acids. Germline V gene lookup returns CDR1 SGHAT and CDR2 FQNNGV. J lost 6 bases, V lost 5 bases, and 16 bases had no gene match.